A selection of T cell receptor beta chains follows, all from one sample in a study of human T cells and chemical hapten exposure. MiXCR, applied by TCRdb to the RACE reads, yields one record per CDR3 protein. The table lists around 130,000 distinct CDR3 sequences, around 11% of them singletons. The sequenced sample was whole blood, obtained in connection with sensitization to the hapten diphenylcyclopropenone (DPC). The origin of the receptors is a woman in her fifties or sixties with alopecia areata. Some clones in this sample may be carry-over from other donors' samples. The CDR3 runs from the conserved cysteine through the conserved F or W. Each record gives: J gene, V gene, clone size, D gene, CDR3 protein, CDR3 DNA. The D gene is left open where the match is weak. Size tells how often a clone was seen (once, few, many) or the class of an expanded clone, and some rows leave it out.

>TRBJ1-1|TRBV6-5|NA|NA
CASSYGPATEAFF
TGTGCCAGCAGTTACGGGCCAGCTACTGAAGCTTTCTTT
>TRBJ2-5|TRBV5-1|many|NA
CASSWDQETQYF
TGCGCCAGCAGCTGGGACCAAGAGACCCAGTACTTC
>TRBJ1-3|TRBV12-3/TRBV12-4|few|TRBD1
CASSLSGPGTAGNTIYF
TGTGCCAGCAGTTTATCGGGACCCGGGACAGCGGGAAACACCATATATTTT
>TRBJ1-6|TRBV2|NA|NA
CASTRTGDSPLHF
TGTGCCAGCACTAGGACCGGAGATTCACCCCTCCACTTT
>TRBJ2-7|TRBV20-1|many|NA
CSARGPWREYEQYF
TGCAGTGCTCGGGGGCCCTGGAGGGAATACGAGCAGTACTTC
>TRBJ1-1|TRBV20-1|few|TRBD1
CSAREDRMNTEAFF
TGCAGTGCTAGAGAGGACAGGATGAACACTGAAGCTTTCTTT
>TRBJ1-1|TRBV3-1|few|NA
CASSQDQVNTEAFF
TGTGCCAGCAGCCAAGATCAGGTGAACACTGAAGCTTTCTTT
>TRBJ2-1|TRBV5-1|many|NA
CASSLGGGDNEQFF
TGCGCCAGCAGCTTGGGGGGAGGCGACAATGAGCAGTTCTTC
>TRBJ2-2|TRBV29-1|few|TRBD1
CSVEGGDRNTGELFF
TGCAGCGTTGAAGGAGGGGACAGGAACACCGGGGAGCTGTTTTTT
>TRBJ2-2|TRBV29-1|many|TRBD2
CSVGTSGSTGELFF
TGCAGCGTTGGGACTAGCGGGAGTACCGGGGAGCTGTTTTTT
>TRBJ1-1|TRBV20-1|few|NA
CSARVGANTEAFF
TGCAGTGCTAGAGTCGGGGCGAACACTGAAGCTTTCTTT
>TRBJ2-3|TRBV29-1|NA|TRBD1
CSVGAPGTGYRTDTQYF
TGCAGCGTGGGGGCCCCCGGGACAGGTTACCGCACAGATACGCAGTATTTT
>TRBJ2-2|TRBV3-1|NA|TRBD2
CASSQAPLAGKPGELFF
TGTGCCAGCAGCCAAGCCCCCTTAGCGGGGAAGCCCGGGGAGCTGTTTTTT
>TRBJ2-7|TRBV2|NA|TRBD1
CASSFDRGEQYF
TGTGCCAGCAGTTTTGACAGGGGCGAGCAGTACTTC
>TRBJ1-6|TRBV7-2|few|NA
CASSLDPYSPLHF
TGTGCCAGCAGCTTAGACCCTTATTCACCCCTCCACTTT
>TRBJ2-3|TRBV5-1|NA|NA
CASSHTGTRTDTQYF
TGCGCCAGCAGCCACACAGGAACCCGCACAGATACGCAGTATTTT
>TRBJ2-1|TRBV3-1|few|TRBD2
CASSQAGGATYNEQFF
TGTGCCAGCAGCCAAGCCGGGGGGGCCACCTACAATGAGCAGTTCTTC
>TRBJ2-7|TRBV7-6|few|NA
CASSPVGNVIEQYF
TGTGCCAGCAGCCCAGTCGGAAACGTTATCGAGCAGTACTTC
>TRBJ2-1|TRBV5-4|few|TRBD2
CASSLVSGRDEQFF
TGTGCCAGCAGCTTGGTGAGCGGGAGGGATGAGCAGTTCTTC
>TRBJ2-2|TRBV5-1|many|NA
CASSLAGENTGELFF
TGCGCCAGCAGCTTGGCGGGGGAGAACACCGGGGAGCTGTTTTTT
>TRBJ2-1|TRBV20-1|few|TRBD2
CSARDTASGYTMRGQFF
TGCAGTGCTAGAGATACGGCTAGCGGATATACAATGAGAGGGCAGTTCTTC
>TRBJ2-5|TRBV7-9|NA|NA
CASSLLQGRVSQETQYF
TGTGCCAGCAGCTTATTGCAGGGTAGGGTCTCTCAAGAGACCCAGTACTTC
>TRBJ1-1|TRBV29-1|many|NA
CSAATVSSEAFF
TGCAGCGCGGCGACGGTGTCCTCTGAAGCTTTCTTT
>TRBJ2-3|TRBV29-1|NA|NA
CSGGEHADTQYF
TGCAGCGGTGGCGAACACGCAGATACGCAGTATTTT
>TRBJ1-5|TRBV20-1|NA|NA
CSATHSARGSNQPQHF
TGCAGTGCTACCCACAGTGCCCGAGGGAGCAATCAGCCCCAGCATTTT
>TRBJ1-2|TRBV12-3/TRBV12-4|NA|NA
CASSFSPNYGYTF
TGTGCCAGCAGTTTTTCACCCAACTATGGCTACACCTTC
>TRBJ1-1|TRBV28|NA|TRBD1
CASTTPTGQAFF
TGTGCCAGCACCACCCCGACAGGGCAAGCTTTCTTT
>TRBJ2-5|TRBV13|few|NA
CASSPTRDTQETQYF
TGTGCCAGCAGTCCCACCCGGGACACCCAAGAGACCCAGTACTTC
>TRBJ1-6|TRBV6-6|many|TRBD1
CASRTGDSPLHF
TGTGCCAGCAGGACAGGGGACTCACCCCTCCACTTT
>TRBJ2-3|TRBV3-1|few|NA
CASSPTSGRDTQYF
TGTGCCAGCAGCCCCACCAGCGGCCGTGATACGCAGTATTTT
>TRBJ2-2|TRBV7-9|few|TRBD1
CASRPGQPTGELFF
TGTGCCAGCCGACCGGGACAGCCGACCGGGGAGCTGTTTTTT
>TRBJ2-7|TRBV30|NA|NA
CAWSPSVGVNEQYF
TGTGCCTGGAGTCCCAGCGTCGGGGTGAACGAGCAGTACTTC
>TRBJ1-2|TRBV6-1|NA|TRBD1
CASSLHGTAAGNYGYTF
TGTGCCAGCAGTCTCCACGGGACAGCGGCAGGGAACTATGGCTACACCTTC
>TRBJ1-1|TRBV12-5|NA|NA
CASGLALGLGTEAFF
TGTGCTAGTGGTTTGGCACTAGGACTGGGCACTGAAGCTTTCTTT
>TRBJ2-7|TRBV6-2/TRBV6-3|NA|TRBD1
CASSPRDRAYEQYF
TGTGCCAGCAGTCCCCGGGACAGAGCCTACGAGCAGTACTTC
>TRBJ1-1|TRBV20-1|many|NA
CSARRSNTEAFF
TGCAGTGCTCGGAGATCTAACACTGAAGCTTTCTTT
>TRBJ1-2|TRBV12-3/TRBV12-4|many|NA
CASSSTVNYGYTF
TGTGCCAGCAGTTCGACCGTTAACTATGGCTACACCTTC
>TRBJ1-5|TRBV30|few|NA
CAWSLMGRLQPQHF
TGTGCCTGGAGTTTAATGGGTAGGCTTCAGCCCCAGCATTTT
>TRBJ2-1|TRBV6-2/TRBV6-3|NA|TRBD2
CASSYPPGGEQFF
TGTGCCAGCAGTTACCCCCCGGGGGGTGAGCAGTTCTTC
>TRBJ1-4|TRBV27|few|NA
CASKPTLRGGPNEKLFF
TGTGCCAGCAAACCCACCCTACGAGGAGGCCCAAATGAAAAACTGTTTTTT
>TRBJ1-5|TRBV12-3/TRBV12-4|many|NA
CASSFGASQDQPQHF
TGTGCCAGCAGTTTTGGCGCTTCTCAGGACCAGCCCCAGCATTTT
>TRBJ2-3|TRBV6-5|many|TRBD2
CASSYSAGAGTDTQYF
TGTGCCAGCAGTTACTCGGCGGGAGCGGGCACAGATACGCAGTATTTT
>TRBJ2-3|TRBV3-1|NA|NA
CASSQGGGLSTDTQYF
TGTGCCAGCAGCCAAGGTGGAGGGCTTAGCACAGATACGCAGTATTTT
>TRBJ2-7|TRBV29-1|many|NA
CSVEGRRTAGYEQYF
TGCAGCGTTGAGGGAAGGCGGACAGCAGGGTACGAGCAGTACTTC
>TRBJ2-7|TRBV29-1|few|NA
CSVVDGDSYEQYF
TGCAGCGTTGTAGACGGGGATTCCTACGAGCAGTACTTC
>TRBJ2-1|TRBV3-1|NA|NA
CASSQAGLSNEQFF
TGTGCCAGCAGCCAAGCGGGACTGTCCAATGAGCAGTTCTTC
>TRBJ2-1|TRBV29-1|few|NA
CSVEQGGEQFF
TGCAGCGTTGAACAGGGAGGTGAGCAGTTCTTC
>TRBJ2-7|TRBV28|many|NA
CASSNNLYEQYF
TGTGCCAGCAGTAACAATCTCTACGAGCAGTACTTC
>TRBJ1-4|TRBV20-1|many|NA
CSARGLLQGTANEKLFF
TGCAGTGCTAGAGGCTTGTTGCAGGGGACGGCTAATGAAAAACTGTTTTTT
>TRBJ1-1|TRBV6-5|NA|TRBD1
CASTLSRTGLNTEAFF
TGTGCCAGCACCCTCAGCCGGACAGGGTTGAACACTGAAGCTTTCTTT
>TRBJ2-7|TRBV6-5|NA|NA
CASSPRSGGLASGQYF
TGTGCCAGCAGTCCTCGCAGTGGGGGTCTCGCCTCCGGGCAGTACTTC
>TRBJ2-4|TRBV5-1|few|NA
CASSASILEDLAKNIQYF
TGCGCCAGCAGCGCTAGTATACTAGAAGACTTAGCCAAAAACATTCAGTACTTC
>TRBJ2-7|TRBV16|NA|NA
CASSQQGIYEQYF
TGTGCCAGCAGCCAACAGGGGATCTACGAGCAGTACTTC
>TRBJ1-4|TRBV20-1|few|TRBD1
CSARKGQAYEKLFF
TGCAGTGCTAGAAAGGGACAGGCTTATGAAAAACTGTTTTTT
>TRBJ1-1|TRBV24-1|NA|TRBD1
CATSEGQGTYLEAFF
TGTGCCACCAGTGAGGGACAGGGGACTTACCTTGAAGCTTTCTTT
>TRBJ2-2|TRBV12-3/TRBV12-4|NA|NA
CASNDYNTGELFF
TGTGCCAGCAATGATTATAACACCGGGGAGCTGTTTTTT
>TRBJ2-6|TRBV9|few|NA
CASSPRRQSPSGANVLTF
TGTGCCAGCAGCCCTCGGCGACAGTCTCCCTCTGGGGCCAACGTCCTGACTTTC
>TRBJ1-2|TRBV29-1|NA|NA
CSVEDAGFYGYTF
TGCAGCGTTGAAGATGCAGGGTTCTATGGCTACACCTTC